The sequence of this T cell receptor (beta chain) was determined in a study of T-cell memory formation after mild COVID-19 (dated by TCRdb to the early 2020s). Concerning the study at large: TCR sequence clusters from the two donors were found to be largely donor specific. In a couple of donors, T-cell clones that expanded and contracted after mild COVID-19 were followed by sequencing TCRalpha and TCRbeta repertoires longitudinally. Two young, previously healthy adult volunteers, one female and one male, were included in the cohort.

About this clonotype itself: The antigen it binds to is not known. Base qualities are missing; no much larger clone stands one base away.

TCRdb records Illumina NovaSeq 6000 as the sequencer. Using 5'RACE with constant-segment primers, TCRalpha and TCRbeta cDNA libraries were constructed, with sample barcodes and unique molecular identifiers added in the process. RNA was extracted from every sample with Trizol reagent. The libraries were amplified in two PCR steps, and the second step added a second sample barcode and Illumina TruSeq adapters. The libraries were sequenced on an Illumina NovaSeq using 2 x 150 bp paired-end reads. Per the source publication's procedure: Reads were demultiplexed and collapsed into UMI-guided consensus sequences with migec v1.2.7. Using mixcr v2.1.11, UMI consensuses were aligned to TRA and TRB V and J templates and then assembled into clonotypes. A clonotype was counted as expanded or contracted only when both edgeR and NoisET called the clonotype significant, with the noise models trained on biological replicates. For edgeR calls, the thresholds were a false discovery rate-adjusted p below 0.01 and a log2 fold-change of 1. As an exploratory analysis of dynamics, max-normalized trajectories of the 1000 most abundant clonotypes were examined by PCA with hierarchical clustering. The CD4 or CD8 phenotype of responding clones was assigned using the separately sequenced CD4+ and CD8+ repertoires. TCRdb passed the public sequencing reads through fastp at Q25 and MiXCR, retaining productive beta sequences. Rows with a matching CDR3 protein are joined into one entry that keeps the most common DNA and genes. These V and J calls rely on TCRdb rather than the paper's analysis. In all, the sample holds hundreds of thousands of distinct CDR3 sequences, and around 27% of those were seen once. Clones ranked in the top ten supply roughly 13% of the sample.

What the authors observed across the whole study: Whether the second-wave clones peaking on day 37 were SARS-CoV-2 specific was not confirmed. Only a couple of mild cases were covered by the study, and larger cohorts that include severe cases with pre-infection samples were considered necessary. Contracting CD4+ clones turned up mainly in the CM and EM memory subsets, whereas EMRA was where CD8+ clones were enriched. Clones that contracted from day 15 to 85 showed balanced CD4/CD8 phenotypes, whereas a second wave of clones that expanded from day 15 to 37 leaned towards CD4+. Some responding clones were detected in pre-infection memory, which suggested that pre-existing cross-reactive memory T cells had joined the SARS-CoV-2 response.

PBMCs were isolated by Ficoll-Paque density gradient centrifugation. V and J are trimmed by 5 bases and 5 bases, and the gene matches miss 9 bases of the junction. Including the terminal cysteine and phenylalanine, the CDR3 comprises 14 residues. Just CDR3 DNA is preserved here, 42 bases in frame from base 1. The germline V gene provides CDR1 SGHDT and CDR2 YYEEEE. The chain joins TRBV5-6 to TRBJ1-1; TRBD1 aligns with 7 central bases. The sequence was obtained from an adult woman who had mild COVID-19 (a few samples of this study predate the infection). The sample titles of this study are shuffled in the database, so cell type and time point are left out; the donor was told from shared clones. What was sequenced was PBMCs or a T cell subset sorted from them (not recorded which). The CDR3 reads CASSYDREGTEAFF. DNA sequence: TGTGCCAGCAGTTATGACAGGGAGGGGACTGAAGCTTTCTTT.